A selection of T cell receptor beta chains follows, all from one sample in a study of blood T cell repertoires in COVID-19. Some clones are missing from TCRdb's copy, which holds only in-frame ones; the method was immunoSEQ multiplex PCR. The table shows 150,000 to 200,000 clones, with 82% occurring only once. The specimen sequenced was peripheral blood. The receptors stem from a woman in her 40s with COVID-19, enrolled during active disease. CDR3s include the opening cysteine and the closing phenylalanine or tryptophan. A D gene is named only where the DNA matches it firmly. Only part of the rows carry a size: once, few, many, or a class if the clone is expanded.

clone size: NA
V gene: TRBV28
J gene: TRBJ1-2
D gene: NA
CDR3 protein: CASSLWTYGYTF
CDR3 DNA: TGTGCCAGCAGTTTATGGACTTATGGCTACACCTTC

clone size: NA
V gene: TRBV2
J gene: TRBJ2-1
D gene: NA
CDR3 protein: CASSEGTVIYLWQFF
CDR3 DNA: TGTGCCAGCAGTGAAGGGACAGTAATTTATTTGTGGCAGTTCTTC

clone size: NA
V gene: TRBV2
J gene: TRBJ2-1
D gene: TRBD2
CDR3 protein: CASSQRGLAGTSSYNEQFF
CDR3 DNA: TGTGCCAGCAGTCAAAGGGGACTAGCGGGCACCAGCTCCTACAATGAGCAGTTCTTC

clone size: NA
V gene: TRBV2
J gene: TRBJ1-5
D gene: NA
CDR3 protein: CASSVSGGTSNQPQHF
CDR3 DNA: TGTGCCAGCAGTGTAAGTGGCGGAACAAGCAATCAGCCCCAGCATTTT

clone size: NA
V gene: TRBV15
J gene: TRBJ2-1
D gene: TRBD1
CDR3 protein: CATSRVGGQGSVEQFF
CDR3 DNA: TGTGCCACCAGCAGAGTCGGAGGACAGGGGTCGGTTGAGCAGTTCTTC

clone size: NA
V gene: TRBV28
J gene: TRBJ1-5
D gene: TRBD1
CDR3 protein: CASSLYGRGLGNQPQHF
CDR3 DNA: TGTGCCAGCAGTTTATATGGCAGGGGGCTCGGCAATCAGCCCCAGCATTTT

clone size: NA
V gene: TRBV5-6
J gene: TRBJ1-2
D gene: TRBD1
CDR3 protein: CASSLGTGPGYTF
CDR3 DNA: TGTGCCAGCAGCTTGGGGACAGGGCCCGGCTACACCTTC

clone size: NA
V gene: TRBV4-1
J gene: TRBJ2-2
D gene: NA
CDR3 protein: CASSQSPGDTGELFF
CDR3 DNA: TGCGCCAGCAGCCAATCACCGGGGGACACCGGGGAGCTGTTTTTT

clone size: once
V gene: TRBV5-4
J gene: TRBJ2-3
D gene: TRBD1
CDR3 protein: CASGGQGFIDTQYF
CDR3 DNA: TGTGCCAGCGGCGGACAGGGGTTCATAGATACGCAGTATTTT

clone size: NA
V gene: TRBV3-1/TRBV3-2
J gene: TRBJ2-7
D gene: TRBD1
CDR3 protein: CASSQRQGEQYF
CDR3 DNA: TGTGCCAGCAGCCAAAGACAGGGCGAGCAGTACTTC

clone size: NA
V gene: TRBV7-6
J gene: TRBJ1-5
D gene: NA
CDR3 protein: CASSLGNGQPQHF
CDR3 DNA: TGTGCCAGCAGCTTAGGTAACGGGCAGCCCCAGCATTTT

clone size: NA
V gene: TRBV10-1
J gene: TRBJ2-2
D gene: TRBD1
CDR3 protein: CASSTGTGGTGELFF
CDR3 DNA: TGCGCCAGCAGTACCGGGACAGGGGGGACCGGGGAGCTGTTTTTT

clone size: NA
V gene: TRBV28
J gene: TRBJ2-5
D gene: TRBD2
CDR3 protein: CASSLSLAGQETQYF
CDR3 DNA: TGTGCCAGCAGTTTATCCCTAGCGGGACAAGAGACCCAGTACTTC

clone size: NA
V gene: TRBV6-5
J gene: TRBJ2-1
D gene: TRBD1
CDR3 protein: CASNTGTGTLNEQFF
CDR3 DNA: TGTGCCAGCAATACCGGGACAGGGACCCTCAATGAGCAGTTCTTC

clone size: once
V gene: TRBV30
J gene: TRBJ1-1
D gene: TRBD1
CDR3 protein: CAWSVGQEGTEAFF
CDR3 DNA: TGTGCCTGGAGTGTAGGACAGGAGGGTACTGAAGCTTTCTTT

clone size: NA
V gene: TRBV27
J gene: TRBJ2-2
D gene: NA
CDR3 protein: CASTVRGQNTGELFF
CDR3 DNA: TGTGCCAGCACCGTACGGGGTCAGAACACCGGGGAGCTGTTTTTT

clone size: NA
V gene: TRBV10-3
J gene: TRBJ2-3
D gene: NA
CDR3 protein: CAISERESPTDTQYF
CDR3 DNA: TGTGCCATCAGTGAGCGGGAGTCCCCCACAGATACGCAGTATTTT

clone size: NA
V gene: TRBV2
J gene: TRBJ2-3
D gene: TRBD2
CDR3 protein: CASASGRTDTQYF
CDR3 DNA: TGTGCCAGCGCTAGCGGGAGGACAGATACGCAGTATTTT

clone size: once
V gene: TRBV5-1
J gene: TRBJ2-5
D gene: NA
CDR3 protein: CASSLAVEETQYF
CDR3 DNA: TGCGCCAGCAGCTTGGCTGTGGAGGAGACCCAGTACTTC

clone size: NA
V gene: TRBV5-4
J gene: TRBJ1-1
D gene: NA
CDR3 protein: CASSFQGKNTEAFF
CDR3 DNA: TGTGCCAGCAGCTTCCAGGGGAAGAACACTGAAGCTTTCTTT

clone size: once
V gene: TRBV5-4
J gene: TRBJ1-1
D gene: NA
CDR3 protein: CASSLRAGNTEAFF
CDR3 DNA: TGTGCCAGCAGCTTGAGGGCGGGGAACACTGAAGCTTTCTTT

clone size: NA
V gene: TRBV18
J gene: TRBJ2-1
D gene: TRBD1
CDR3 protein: CASIQGPSYNEQFF
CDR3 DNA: TGTGCCAGCATACAGGGGCCCTCCTACAATGAGCAGTTCTTC

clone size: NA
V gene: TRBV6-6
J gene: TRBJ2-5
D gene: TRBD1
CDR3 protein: CASSYPRTGQETQYF
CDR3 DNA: TGTGCCAGCAGTTACCCTAGGACAGGGCAAGAGACCCAGTACTTC

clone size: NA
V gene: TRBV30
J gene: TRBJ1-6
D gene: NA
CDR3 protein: CAWSSGGLSSYNSPLHF
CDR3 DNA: TGTGCCTGGAGTTCCGGGGGGTTGAGCTCCTATAATTCACCCCTCCACTTT

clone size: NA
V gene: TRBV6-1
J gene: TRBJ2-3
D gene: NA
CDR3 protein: CASSEAGGGTDTQYF
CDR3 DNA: TGTGCCAGCAGTGAAGCGGGAGGGGGGACAGATACGCAGTATTTT

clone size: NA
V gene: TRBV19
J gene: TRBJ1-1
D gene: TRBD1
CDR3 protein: CASSPPGTGVNTEAFF
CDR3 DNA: TGTGCCAGTAGTCCTCCCGGGACAGGGGTGAACACTGAAGCTTTCTTT

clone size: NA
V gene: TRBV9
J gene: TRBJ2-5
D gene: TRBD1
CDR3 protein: CASSVGTGPQETQYF
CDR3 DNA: TGTGCCAGCAGCGTAGGGACAGGGCCTCAAGAGACCCAGTACTTC

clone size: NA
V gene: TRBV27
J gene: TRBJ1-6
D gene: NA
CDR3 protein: CASSPWSNSPLHF
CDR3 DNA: TGTGCCAGCAGCCCTTGGAGCAATTCACCCCTCCACTTT

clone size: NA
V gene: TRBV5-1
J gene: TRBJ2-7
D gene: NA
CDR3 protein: CASSFEDSYYEQYF
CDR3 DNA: TGCGCCAGCAGCTTTGAGGACAGTTACTACGAGCAGTACTTC

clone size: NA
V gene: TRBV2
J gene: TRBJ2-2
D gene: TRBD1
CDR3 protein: CATQYDRGHRGELFF
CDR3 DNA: TGTGCCACACAATACGACAGGGGACATCGCGGGGAGCTGTTTTTT

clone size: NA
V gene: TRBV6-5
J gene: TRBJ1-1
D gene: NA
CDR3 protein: CASSYRGMNTEAFF
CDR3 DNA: TGTGCCAGCAGTTACAGGGGAATGAACACTGAAGCTTTCTTT

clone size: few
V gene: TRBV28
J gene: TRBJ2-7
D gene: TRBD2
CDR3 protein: CASSLGPGRVQYF
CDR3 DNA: TGTGCCAGCAGTTTAGGGCCCGGGAGGGTGCAGTACTTC

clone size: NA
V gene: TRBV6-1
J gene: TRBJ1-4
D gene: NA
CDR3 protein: CASSEGGGGEKLFF
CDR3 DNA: TGTGCCAGCAGTGAAGGGGGGGGTGGAGAAAAACTGTTTTTT

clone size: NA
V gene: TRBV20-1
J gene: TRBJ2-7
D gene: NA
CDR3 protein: CSAHEGYEQYF
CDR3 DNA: TGCAGTGCTCACGAGGGCTACGAGCAGTACTTC

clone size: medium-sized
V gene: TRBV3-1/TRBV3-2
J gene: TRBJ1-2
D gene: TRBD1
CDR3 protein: CASSLGQGSKGYTF
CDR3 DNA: TGTGCCAGCAGCCTCGGACAGGGGAGTAAGGGCTACACCTTC

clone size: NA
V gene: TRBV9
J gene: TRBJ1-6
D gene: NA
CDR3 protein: CASSPRSGSNSPLHF
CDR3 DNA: TGTGCCAGCAGTCCCAGGTCAGGGTCTAATTCACCCCTCCACTTT

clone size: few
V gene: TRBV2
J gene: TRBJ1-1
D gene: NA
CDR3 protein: CASRQGMNTEAFF
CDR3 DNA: TGTGCCAGCAGACAGGGTATGAACACTGAAGCTTTCTTT

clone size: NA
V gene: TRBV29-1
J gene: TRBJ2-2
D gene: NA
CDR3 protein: CSASRQNTGELFF
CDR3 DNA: TGCAGCGCCTCTCGACAGAACACCGGGGAGCTGTTTTTT

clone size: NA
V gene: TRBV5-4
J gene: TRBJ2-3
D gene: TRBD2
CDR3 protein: CASSPQGTSGTSTDTQYF
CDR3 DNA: TGTGCCAGCAGCCCGCAGGGGACTAGCGGAACTAGCACAGATACGCAGTATTTT

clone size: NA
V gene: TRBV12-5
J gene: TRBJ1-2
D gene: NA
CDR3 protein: CASGLVLGREPGYNYGYTF
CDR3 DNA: TGTGCTAGTGGTTTGGTGCTGGGGCGGGAACCCGGTTATAACTATGGCTACACCTTC

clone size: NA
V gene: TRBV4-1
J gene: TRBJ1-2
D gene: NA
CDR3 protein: CASSGWGRAGYTF
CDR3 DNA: TGCGCCAGCAGCGGATGGGGGAGGGCTGGCTACACCTTC

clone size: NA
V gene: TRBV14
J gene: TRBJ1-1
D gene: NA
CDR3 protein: CASSHESGPRGPYTEAFF
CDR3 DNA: TGTGCCAGCAGCCATGAATCCGGGCCCAGGGGACCTTACACTGAAGCTTTCTTT

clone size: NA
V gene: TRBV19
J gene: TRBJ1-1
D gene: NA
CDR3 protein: CASAPFRGRDTEAFF
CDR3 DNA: TGTGCCAGTGCCCCGTTTAGGGGCCGGGACACTGAAGCTTTCTTT

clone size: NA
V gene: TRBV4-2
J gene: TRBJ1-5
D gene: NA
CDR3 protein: CASSPVGVGSNQPQHF
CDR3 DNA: TGTGCCAGCAGCCCCGTCGGGGTTGGGAGCAATCAGCCCCAGCATTTT

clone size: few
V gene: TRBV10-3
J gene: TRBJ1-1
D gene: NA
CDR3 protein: CAISKTGNTEAFF
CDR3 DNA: TGTGCCATCAGTAAGACAGGGAACACTGAAGCTTTCTTT

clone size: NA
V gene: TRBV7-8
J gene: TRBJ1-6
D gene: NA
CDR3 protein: CASSLAFGGSSSYNSPLHF
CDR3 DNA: TGTGCCAGCAGCTTAGCTTTCGGCGGTTCCAGCTCCTATAATTCACCCCTCCACTTT

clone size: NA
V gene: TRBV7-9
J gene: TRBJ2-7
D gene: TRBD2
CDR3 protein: CASSISGSMSYEQYF
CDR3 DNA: TGTGCCAGCAGCATTAGCGGGAGTATGTCCTACGAGCAGTACTTC

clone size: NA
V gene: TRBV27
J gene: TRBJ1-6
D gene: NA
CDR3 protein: CASSPLDSPLHF
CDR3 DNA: TGTGCCAGCAGTCCGCTAGATTCACCCCTCCACTTT

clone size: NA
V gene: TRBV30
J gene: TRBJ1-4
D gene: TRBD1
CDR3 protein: CAWSDDRVGEKLFF
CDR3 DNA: TGTGCCTGGAGTGATGACAGGGTTGGCGAAAAACTGTTTTTT

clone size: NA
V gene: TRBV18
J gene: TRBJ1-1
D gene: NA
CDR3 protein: CASSRGSNTEAFF
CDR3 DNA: TGTGCCAGCTCACGCGGGTCGAACACTGAAGCTTTCTTT

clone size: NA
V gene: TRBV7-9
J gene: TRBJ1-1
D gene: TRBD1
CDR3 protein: CASSQGVNTEAFF
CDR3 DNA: TGTGCCAGCAGTCAGGGGGTGAACACTGAAGCTTTCTTT

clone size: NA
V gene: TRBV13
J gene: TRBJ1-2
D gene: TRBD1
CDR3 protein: CASSLQGANYGYTF
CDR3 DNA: TGTGCCAGCAGCCTACAGGGGGCTAATTATGGCTACACCTTC

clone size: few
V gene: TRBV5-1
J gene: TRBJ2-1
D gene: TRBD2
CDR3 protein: CASSLLAGGNNEQFF
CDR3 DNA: TGCGCCAGCAGCTTGCTAGCGGGAGGGAACAATGAGCAGTTCTTC

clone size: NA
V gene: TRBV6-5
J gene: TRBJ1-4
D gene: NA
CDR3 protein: CASIRGGVNEKLFF
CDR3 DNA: TGTGCCAGCATTAGAGGGGGGGTTAATGAAAAACTGTTTTTT